This is a list of T cell receptor beta chains from one sample in a study of blood T cell repertoires in COVID-19. Method: immunoSEQ multiplex PCR; TCRdb's copy keeps in-frame clones and lacks some. This sample has 240,000 or so clones, with 70% to 85% found just once. The sequenced sample consisted of peripheral blood. Receptors originate from a woman of 80 years or more with acute or convalescent COVID-19. CDR3s leave out the opening cysteine and the closing phenylalanine or tryptophan. A D gene is named only where the DNA matches it firmly. Part of the rows lack a size; the others show once, few, many or a class for expanded clones.

d_call,v_call,clone_size,j_call,cdr3_aa
.,TRBV10-3,.,TRBJ2-1,AISGTGGHNEQF
TRBD1,TRBV3-1/TRBV3-2,.,TRBJ1-1,ASSQLTGGGGTEAF
.,TRBV6-6,.,TRBJ1-5,ASSYSRGYQPQH
.,TRBV5-5,.,TRBJ2-2,ASTFTGTGELF
.,TRBV6-1,.,TRBJ2-7,ASSEWARGPYEQY
.,TRBV7-6,.,TRBJ2-1,ASSLGRSYYNEQF
.,TRBV6-5,.,TRBJ1-6,ASSYSTGRVSPLH
TRBD2,TRBV5-4,.,TRBJ2-2,ASSLARAGGSGELF
TRBD2,TRBV19,.,TRBJ2-3,ASSIQAGSTDTQY
.,TRBV29-1,.,TRBJ2-5,SVQGFGETQY
TRBD2,TRBV9,.,TRBJ2-3,ASSVRGVVTDTQY
TRBD1,TRBV7-3,.,TRBJ2-5,ASSLGTGGRETQY
TRBD1,TRBV6-5,many,TRBJ2-7,ASRRRGLNEQY
.,TRBV6-6,.,TRBJ2-3,ASSYSPGEAPDTQY
TRBD2,TRBV2,.,TRBJ2-1,ASSATSFSSYNEQF
TRBD2,TRBV5-4,.,TRBJ2-1,ASSLEASGGGNNEQF
TRBD1,TRBV7-6,.,TRBJ2-7,ASSLVPGGRSSYEQY
TRBD2,TRBV6-2/TRBV6-3,.,TRBJ2-3,ASSYPGTTPTDTQY